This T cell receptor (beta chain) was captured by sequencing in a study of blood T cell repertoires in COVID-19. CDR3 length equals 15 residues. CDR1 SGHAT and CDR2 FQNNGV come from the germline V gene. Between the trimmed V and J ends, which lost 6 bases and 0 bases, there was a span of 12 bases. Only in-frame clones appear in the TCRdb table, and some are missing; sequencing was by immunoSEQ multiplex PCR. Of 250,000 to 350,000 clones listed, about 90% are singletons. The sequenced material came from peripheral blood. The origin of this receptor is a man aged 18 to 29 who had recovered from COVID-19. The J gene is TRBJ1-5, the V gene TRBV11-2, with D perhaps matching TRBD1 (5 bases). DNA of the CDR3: TGTGCCAGCAGTGAATGGACAACTAGCAATCAGCCCCAGCATTTT. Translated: CASSEWTTSNQPQHF.